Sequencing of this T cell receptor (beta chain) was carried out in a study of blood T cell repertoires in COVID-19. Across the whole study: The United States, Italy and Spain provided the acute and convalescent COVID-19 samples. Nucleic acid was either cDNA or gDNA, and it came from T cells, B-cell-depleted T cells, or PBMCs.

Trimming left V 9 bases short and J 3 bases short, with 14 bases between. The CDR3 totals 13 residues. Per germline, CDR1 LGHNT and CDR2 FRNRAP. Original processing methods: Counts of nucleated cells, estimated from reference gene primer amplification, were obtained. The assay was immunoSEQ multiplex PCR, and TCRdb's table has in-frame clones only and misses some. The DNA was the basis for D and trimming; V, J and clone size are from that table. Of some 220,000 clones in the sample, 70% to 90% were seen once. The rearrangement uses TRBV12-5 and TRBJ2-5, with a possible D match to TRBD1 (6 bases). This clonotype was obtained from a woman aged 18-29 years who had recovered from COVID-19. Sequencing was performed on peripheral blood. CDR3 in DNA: TGTGCTAGCTGGGAGACAGGCAAAGAGACCCAGTACTTC. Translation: CASWETGKETQYF.